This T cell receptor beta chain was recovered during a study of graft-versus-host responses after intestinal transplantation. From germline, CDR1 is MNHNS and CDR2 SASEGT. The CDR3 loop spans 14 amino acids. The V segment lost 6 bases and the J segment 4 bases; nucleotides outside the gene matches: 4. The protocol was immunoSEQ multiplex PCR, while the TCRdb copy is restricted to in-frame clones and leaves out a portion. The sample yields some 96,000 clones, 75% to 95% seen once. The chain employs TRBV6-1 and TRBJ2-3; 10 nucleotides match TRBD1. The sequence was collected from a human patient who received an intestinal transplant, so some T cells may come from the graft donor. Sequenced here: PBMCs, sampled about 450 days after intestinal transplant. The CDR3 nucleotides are TGTGCCAGCAGCCGACAGGGGGCACCAGATACGCAGTATTTT. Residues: CASSRQGAPDTQYF.